This TCR beta chain comes out of a study of blood T cells in healthy people across ages. Through a sample-barcoded 5' primer and a J-beta primer mix, a second PCR was run for roughly 6 to 12 cycles. Tagging of each cDNA molecule was performed by a template-switch adaptor with 12 random nucleotides. Sequencing recovered at least 3 million CDR3-containing paired-end reads from each sample. TCRdb reprocessed the 5' RACE reads via MiXCR and lists one record per CDR3 protein. Of about 970,000 distinct CDR3 sequences in the sample, around 54% were seen once. Donors each provided approximately 9.6 milliliters of peripheral blood. The study isolated at least 6.5 million PBMCs from each sample. Trimming cost V 0 bases and J 3 bases, with 8 bases left between them. This CDR3 contains 14 residues. Germline V CDR1 and CDR2: SGHNT, YENEEA.

The origin of this receptor is a woman in her fifties or sixties in good health. V is TRBV11-3 and J is TRBJ2-5; possibly TRBD1 for D (6 bases). Specimen: blood. The CDR3 coding sequence is TGTGCCAGCAGCTTAGAGGGGACAAAAGAGACCCAGTACTTC. Its translation: CASSLEGTKETQYF.